The 14 T cell receptor beta chains given below trace back to one sample, sequenced in a study of CD8 T cells in ankylosing spondylitis. Via MiXCR, TCRdb re-called the 5' RACE reads, giving one row per CDR3 protein. The sample holds under 400,000 distinct CDR3 sequences, under 14% seen once. Sequencing was done on a sample of blood, either unsorted or a sorted T cell fraction (not recorded which). These receptors came from a female donor with ankylosing spondylitis or in good health (not recorded which).

This clonotype was recorded many times. The chain employs TRBV5-1 and TRBJ2-3, with D hard to call. This CDR3 is 14 amino acids long. The V end lost 4 bases, the J end lost 1 base, and 10 bases lay between the germline ends. The germline V gene has CDR1 SGHRS and CDR2 YFSETQ. Written as DNA, the CDR3 is TGCGCCAGCAGCCCGAATAAGGGCACAGATACGCAGTATTTT. Its translation is CASSPNKGTDTQYF.

This clonotype was observed many times. The gene calls are TRBV4-1 and TRBJ2-3, with a weak D call TRBD1 (6 bases). The germline gives CDR1 MGHRA, CDR2 YSYEKL. V lost 0 bases, J lost 0 bases, and 7 bases lay in between. The CDR3 totals 15 residues. The CDR3 DNA reads as TGCGCCAGCAGCCAAGACCAGGGGAGCACAGATACGCAGTATTTT. Translation: CASSQDQGSTDTQYF.

This clonotype has just a few counts. V is TRBV7-9 and J is TRBJ2-3, with D possibly matching TRBD2 (6 bases). Deletions cut 1 base from V and 2 bases from J, with 13 bases between. Germline assignment: CDR1 SEHNR and CDR2 FQNEAQ (reference sequence). The length of the CDR3 is 16 residues. The CDR3 nucleotides are TGTGCCAGCAGCTTAGGCGGTAGCGGACCCACAGATACGCAGTATTTT. Translating gives CASSLGGSGPTDTQYF.

This chain links TRBV30 with TRBJ2-7; D remains unclear. This CDR3 is built from 12 residues. With 2 bases removed from V and 7 bases from J, the gap between germline ends came to 12 bases. Germline-derived CDR1 and CDR2 are GTSNPN and SVGIG (reference sequence). This CDR3 is CAWSPSSYEQYF. Here the CDR3 DNA reads TGTGCCTGGAGTCCTTCGAGTTATGAGCAGTACTTC.

This clonotype was observed a handful of times. This chain joins TRBV25-1 and TRBJ1-6; 8 nucleotides agree with TRBD1. CDR1 MGHDK and CDR2 SYGVNS come from the germline V gene. Trimming cost V 4 bases and J 6 bases; bases outside gene matches: 8. This CDR3 comprises 16 residues. CDR3 nucleotide sequence: TGTGCCAGCAGTGCGGGGGACAGGCCCTCTAATTCACCCCTCCACTTT. Amino acid sequence: CASSAGDRPSNSPLHF.

This clonotype has at least ten counts. The CDR3 loop is CASQTTDTQYF. The CDR3 DNA sequence: TGTGCCAGTCAGACCACAGATACGCAGTATTTT. The genes are TRBV6-5 and TRBJ2-3; D is unresolved. The germline V gene has CDR1 MNHEY and CDR2 SVGAGI. V shed 9 bases and J shed 2 bases, with 6 bases lying between them. CDR3 length equals 11 residues.

This clonotype came up many times. The CDR3 DNA is TGCGCCAGCAGCTTGGAGAGGAGAACAGATACGCAGTATTTT. Its protein is CASSLERRTDTQYF. This rearrangement joins TRBV5-1 to TRBJ2-3; D ambiguous. CDR1 and CDR2 (germline): SGHRS, YFSETQ. This CDR3 has 14 residues. V lost 0 bases and J lost 3, with 8 bases in between.

This clonotype showed up many times. The chain links TRBV4-1 to TRBJ1-6, with a tentative D call TRBD1 (6 bases). This CDR3 comprises 15 residues. CDR1 and CDR2 (germline): MGHRA, YSYEKL. The V end lost 7 bases, the J end lost 9 bases, and 19 bases lay between the germline ends. In DNA form, the CDR3 reads TGCGCCAGCAACCGTGAACAGGGATGGAGTTCACCCCTCCACTTT. It specifies CASNREQGWSSPLHF.

This clonotype was observed at least ten times. The rearrangement joins TRBV20-1 to TRBJ2-3, with 9 positions matching TRBD2. The V and J ends lost 5 bases and 2 bases, in that order; junction bases with no gene match: 11. Germline V gives CDR1 DFQATT, CDR2 SNEGSKA (reference sequence). The CDR3 loop spans 16 amino acids. The CDR3 reads CSAVTLGTSYTDTQYF. Here the CDR3 DNA reads TGCAGTGCTGTTACACTCGGGACTAGCTACACAGATACGCAGTATTTT.

This clonotype was detected only a few times. J is TRBJ2-1 and V is TRBV7-8; possible D gene TRBD2, 6 bases. CDR3 length equals 15 residues. V lost 4 bases to trimming and J lost 0 bases, with 10 bases between them. Germline values: CDR1 SGHVS, CDR2 FQNEAQ. This CDR3 reads CASSSLANSYNEQFF. Written as DNA, the CDR3 is TGTGCCAGCAGCTCTCTAGCGAACTCCTACAATGAGCAGTTCTTC.

The CDR3 loop reads CAWKLGETQYF. DNA of the CDR3: TGTGCCTGGAAGTTGGGAGAGACCCAGTACTTC. The chain couples TRBV30 to TRBJ2-5; no clear D. The length of the CDR3 is 11 residues. V was clipped by 4 bases and J by 4 bases, with 7 bases between them. Germline CDR1 is GTSNPN and CDR2 is SVGIG (reference sequence).

This clonotype was detected only a few times. The chain couples TRBV27 to TRBJ2-3; 8 bases are shared with TRBD1. Looked up from germline, CDR1 is MNHEY and CDR2 is SMNVEV (reference sequence). This CDR3 has 15 amino acids. The ends lost 5 bases at V and 2 bases at J; junction bases unmatched: 6. In nucleotides, the CDR3 is TGTGCCAGCAGTCCTAGACAGGGGAACACAGATACGCAGTATTTT. The encoded protein is CASSPRQGNTDTQYF.

This clonotype was seen ten or more times. The chain has TRBV3-1 and TRBJ2-1; a possible D gene is TRBD1 (5 bases). Trimming pared 2 bases from V and 3 bases from J, leaving 17 bases between. The germline V gene encodes CDR1 LGHDT and CDR2 YNNKEL (reference sequence). The CDR3 has 17 residues. CDR3 coding DNA: TGTGCCAGCAGCCAACGACCCAGGGTCCGGATCTACAATGAGCAGTTCTTC. Translation: CASSQRPRVRIYNEQFF.

The sample holds a few counts of this clonotype. J is TRBJ2-3 and V is TRBV18, with D possibly matching TRBD1 (5 bases). The ends were cut back, 4 bases at V and 0 bases at J, with 8 bases in the middle. Looked up from germline, CDR1 is KGHSH and CDR2 is LQKENI. The CDR3 contains 14 residues. CDR3 sequence reads: CASSQGVSTDTQYF. The CDR3, as DNA: TGTGCCAGCTCACAAGGGGTTAGCACAGATACGCAGTATTTT.